This TCR beta chain originates from a study of tumor-infiltrating lymphocytes in primary liver carcinoma. Germline values: CDR1 SGHAT, CDR2 FQNNGV. The CDR3 runs to 15 residues. This clonotype was observed once. At one of its ends the junction is not consistent with the germline gene, which may arise from a read error. The researchers obtained blood RNA from unsorted whole blood and also extracted germline DNA. Production of TCR beta cDNA used roughly 480 ng total RNA together with a constant-region primer. What produced the TCR beta libraries was three nested multiplex PCR rounds using slightly modified ARM-PCR. Running 10 cycles apiece, the first two PCR rounds relied on TRBV1-TRBV30 forward primers together with a C-beta reverse primer. MiXCR, applied by TCRdb to the multiplex PCR reads, yields one record per CDR3 protein. The profile shows 200,000 or so distinct CDR3 sequences, roughly 61% of them singletons.

Sequencing input: peripheral blood. The genes are TRBV11-2 and TRBJ2-7, with D tentatively TRBD2 (6 bases). This TCR derives from a woman aged 55-69 years with primary liver carcinoma and hepatitis B virus infection. CDR3 region: CARSLVADSSYEQYF. The CDR3 coding sequence is TGTGCCAGGAGCTTGGTAGCGGATAGCTCCTACGAGCAGTACTTC.